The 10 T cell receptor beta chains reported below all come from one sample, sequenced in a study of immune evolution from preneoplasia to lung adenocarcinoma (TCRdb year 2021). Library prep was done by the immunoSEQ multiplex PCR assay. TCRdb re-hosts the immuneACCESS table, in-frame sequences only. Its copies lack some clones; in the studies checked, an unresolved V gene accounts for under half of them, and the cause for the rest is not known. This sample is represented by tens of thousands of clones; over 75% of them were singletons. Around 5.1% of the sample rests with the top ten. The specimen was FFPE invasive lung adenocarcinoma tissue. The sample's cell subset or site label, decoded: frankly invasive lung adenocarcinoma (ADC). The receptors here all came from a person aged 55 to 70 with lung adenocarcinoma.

CDR3 DNA sequence: TGTGCCAGCAGTGTTCAAAGGGAGTACACTGAAGCTTTCTTT. Translating gives CASSVQREYTEAFF. The gene calls are TRBV2 and TRBJ1-1; D is unresolved. V was pared by 4 bases and J by 3 bases, with 12 bases between. CDR1 and CDR2 (germline): SNHLY, FYNNEI. The length of the CDR3 is 14 residues.

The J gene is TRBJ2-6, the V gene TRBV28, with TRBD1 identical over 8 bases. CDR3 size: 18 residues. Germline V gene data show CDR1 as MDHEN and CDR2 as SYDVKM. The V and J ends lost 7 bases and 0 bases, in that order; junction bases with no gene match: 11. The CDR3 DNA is TGTGCCAGCACCCCAATGACAGGGGCTAGCTCTGGGGCCAACGTCCTGACTTTC. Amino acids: CASTPMTGASSGANVLTF.

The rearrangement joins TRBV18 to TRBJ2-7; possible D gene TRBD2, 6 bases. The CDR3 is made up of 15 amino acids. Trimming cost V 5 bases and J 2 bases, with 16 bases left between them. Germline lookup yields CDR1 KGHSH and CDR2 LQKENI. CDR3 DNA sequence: TGTGCCAGCTCAGAGGGCTTAGCGGATACCTACGAGCAGTACTTC. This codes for CASSEGLADTYEQYF.

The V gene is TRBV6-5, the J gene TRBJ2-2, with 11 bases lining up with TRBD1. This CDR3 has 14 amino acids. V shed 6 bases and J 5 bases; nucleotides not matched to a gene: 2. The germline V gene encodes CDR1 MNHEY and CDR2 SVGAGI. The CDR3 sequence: CASRGQGETGELFF. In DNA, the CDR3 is TGTGCCAGCAGGGGACAGGGGGAAACCGGGGAGCTGTTTTTT.

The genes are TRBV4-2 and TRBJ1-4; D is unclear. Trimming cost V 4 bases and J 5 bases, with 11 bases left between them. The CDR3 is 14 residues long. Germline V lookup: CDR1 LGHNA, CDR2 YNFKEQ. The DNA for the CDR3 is TGTGCCAGCAGCCGAGATCAACAAAATGAAAAACTGTTTTTT. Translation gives CASSRDQQNEKLFF.

The CDR3 spells CASRRTGDPYSNQPQHF. CDR3 in DNA: TGTGCCAGCAGGAGGACAGGGGACCCATATAGCAATCAGCCCCAGCATTTT. The chain has TRBV2 and TRBJ1-5; 9 positions agree with TRBD1. V shed 6 bases, J shed 0 bases, and the junction held 9 bases outside the gene matches. This CDR3 is built from 17 residues. The germline gives CDR1 SNHLY, CDR2 FYNNEI.

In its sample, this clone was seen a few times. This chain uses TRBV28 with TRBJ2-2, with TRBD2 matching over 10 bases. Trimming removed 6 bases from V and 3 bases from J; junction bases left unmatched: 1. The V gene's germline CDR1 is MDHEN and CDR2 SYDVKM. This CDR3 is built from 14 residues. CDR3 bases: TGTGCCAGCAGCCTAGCGGGAGACACCGGGGAGCTGTTTTTT. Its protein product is CASSLAGDTGELFF.

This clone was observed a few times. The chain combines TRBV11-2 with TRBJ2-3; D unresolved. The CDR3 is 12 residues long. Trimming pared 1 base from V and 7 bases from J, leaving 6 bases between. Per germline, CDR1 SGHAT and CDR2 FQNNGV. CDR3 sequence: CASSLGVNTQYF. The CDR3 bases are TGTGCCAGCAGCTTAGGAGTGAATACGCAGTATTTT.

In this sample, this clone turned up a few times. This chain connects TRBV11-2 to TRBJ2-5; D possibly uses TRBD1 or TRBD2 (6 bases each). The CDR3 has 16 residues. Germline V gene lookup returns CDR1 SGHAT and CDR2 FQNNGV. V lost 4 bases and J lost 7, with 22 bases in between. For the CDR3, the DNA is TGTGCCAGCAGCTCCGACGCTACGGGGGCGCGCCGGACCCAGTACTTC. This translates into CASSSDATGARRTQYF.

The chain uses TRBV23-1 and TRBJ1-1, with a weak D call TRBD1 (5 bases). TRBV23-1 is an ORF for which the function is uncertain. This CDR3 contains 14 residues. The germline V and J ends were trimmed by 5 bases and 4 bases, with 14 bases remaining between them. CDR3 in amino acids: CASSSPGIVTEAFF. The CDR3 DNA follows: TGCGCCAGCAGTTCCCCAGGGATAGTCACTGAAGCTTTCTTT.